This T cell receptor beta chain was identified during a study of blood T cell repertoires in COVID-19. The CDR3 length is 15 residues. Trimming at V came to 4 bases and at J to 2 bases, leaving 5 bases not matched to a gene. Germline loops: CDR1 LGHDT, CDR2 YNNKEL (reference sequence). Data came from immunoSEQ multiplex PCR; TCRdb stores just in-frame clones and leaves some out. The repertoire holds 400,000 to 550,000 clones, with around 90% as singletons. The source material was PBMCs or T cells enriched from blood (not recorded which). The J gene is TRBJ1-5, the V gene TRBV3-1 (or the pseudogene TRBV3-2), with TRBD1 identical over 7 bases. This sequence was found in a woman aged 18-29 years with acute COVID-19. CDR3 nucleotide sequence: TGTGCCAGCAGCCTCTCAGGACAGGGCAATCAGCCCCAGCATTTT. It specifies CASSLSGQGNQPQHF.